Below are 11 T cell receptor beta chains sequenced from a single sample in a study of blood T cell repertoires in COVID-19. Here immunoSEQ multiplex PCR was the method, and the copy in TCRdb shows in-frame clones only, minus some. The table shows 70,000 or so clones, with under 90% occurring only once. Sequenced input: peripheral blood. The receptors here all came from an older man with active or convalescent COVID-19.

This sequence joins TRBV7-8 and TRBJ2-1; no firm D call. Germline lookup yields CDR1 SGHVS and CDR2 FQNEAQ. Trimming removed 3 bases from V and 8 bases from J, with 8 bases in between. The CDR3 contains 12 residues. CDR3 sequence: CASSFAVDEQFF. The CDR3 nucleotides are TGTGCCAGCAGCTTCGCAGTCGATGAGCAGTTCTTC. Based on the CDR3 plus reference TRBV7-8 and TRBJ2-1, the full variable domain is GAGVSQSPRYKVAKRGQDVALRCDPISGHVSLFWYQQALGQGPEFLTYFQNEAQLDKSGLPSDRFFAERPEGSVSTLKIQRTQQEDSAVYLCASSFAVDEQFFGPGTRLTVL.

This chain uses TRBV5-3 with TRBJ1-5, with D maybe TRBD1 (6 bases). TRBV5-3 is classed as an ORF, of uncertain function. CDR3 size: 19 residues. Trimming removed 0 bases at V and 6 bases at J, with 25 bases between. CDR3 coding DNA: TGTGCCAGAAGCTTGGGCCGGACAGAGGGAAGGGGTGGAGGTCAGCCCCAGCATTTT. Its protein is CARSLGRTEGRGGGQPQHF.

CDR3 DNA sequence: TGTGCCAGCAGTCGAGGCGGGAATTCACCCCTCCACTTT. Translating it yields CASSRGGNSPLHF. The chain carries TRBV28 and TRBJ1-6; D remains ambiguous. V shed 5 bases and J shed 7 bases, with 9 bases lying between them. The CDR3 is made up of 13 amino acids. Germline V gives CDR1 MDHEN, CDR2 SYDVKM.

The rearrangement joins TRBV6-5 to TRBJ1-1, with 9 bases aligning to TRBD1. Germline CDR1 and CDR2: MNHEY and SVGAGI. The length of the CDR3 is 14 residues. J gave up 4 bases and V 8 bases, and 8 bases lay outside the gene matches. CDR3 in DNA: TGTGCCAGCTCCGGACAGGGGAGAGGCACTGAAGCTTTCTTT. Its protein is CASSGQGRGTEAFF.

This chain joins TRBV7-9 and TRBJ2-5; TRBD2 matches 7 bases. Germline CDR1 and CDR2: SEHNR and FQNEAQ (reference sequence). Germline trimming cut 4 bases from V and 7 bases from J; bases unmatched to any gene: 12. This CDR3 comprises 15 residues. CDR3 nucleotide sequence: TGTGCCAGCAGCTCGCTAGCGGCATCAGGGCTGACCCAGTACTTC. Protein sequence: CASSSLAASGLTQYF. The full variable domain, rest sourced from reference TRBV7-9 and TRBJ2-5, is DTGVSQNPRHKITKRGQNVTFRCDPISEHNRLYWYRQTLGQGPEFLTYFQNEAQLEKSRLLSDRFSAERPKGSFSTLEIQRTEQGDSAMYLCASSSLAASGLTQYFGPGTRLLVL.

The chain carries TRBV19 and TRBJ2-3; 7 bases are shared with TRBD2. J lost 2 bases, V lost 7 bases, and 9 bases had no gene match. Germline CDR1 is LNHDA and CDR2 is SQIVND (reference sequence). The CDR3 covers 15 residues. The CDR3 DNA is TGTGCCAGTAACAGCGGGGAACTATACACAGATACGCAGTATTTT. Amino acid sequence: CASNSGELYTDTQYF. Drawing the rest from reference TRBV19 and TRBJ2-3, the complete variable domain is DGGITQSPKYLFRKEGQNVTLSCEQNLNHDAMYWYRQDPGQGLRLIYYSQIVNDFQKGDIAEGYSVSREKKESFPLTVTSAQKNPTAFYLCASNSGELYTDTQYFGPGTRLTVL.

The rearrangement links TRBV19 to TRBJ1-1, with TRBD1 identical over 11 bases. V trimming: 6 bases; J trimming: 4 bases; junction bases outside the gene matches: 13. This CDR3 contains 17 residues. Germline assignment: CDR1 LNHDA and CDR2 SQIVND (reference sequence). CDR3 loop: CASRIQTTGTGGTEAFF. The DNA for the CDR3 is TGTGCCAGTAGAATACAAACCACCGGGACAGGGGGCACTGAAGCTTTCTTT.

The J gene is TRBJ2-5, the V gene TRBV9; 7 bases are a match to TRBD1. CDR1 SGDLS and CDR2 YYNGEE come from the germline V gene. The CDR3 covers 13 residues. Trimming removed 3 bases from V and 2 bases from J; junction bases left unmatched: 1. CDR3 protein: CASSAGQQETQYF. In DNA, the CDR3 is TGTGCCAGCAGCGCGGGACAGCAAGAGACCCAGTACTTC.

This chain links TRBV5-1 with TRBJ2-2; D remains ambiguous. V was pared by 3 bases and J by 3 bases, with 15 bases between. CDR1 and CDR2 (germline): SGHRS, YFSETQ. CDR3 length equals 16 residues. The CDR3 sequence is CASSSGPQRYTGELFF. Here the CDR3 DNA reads TGCGCCAGCAGCTCTGGCCCCCAACGATACACCGGGGAGCTGTTTTTT.

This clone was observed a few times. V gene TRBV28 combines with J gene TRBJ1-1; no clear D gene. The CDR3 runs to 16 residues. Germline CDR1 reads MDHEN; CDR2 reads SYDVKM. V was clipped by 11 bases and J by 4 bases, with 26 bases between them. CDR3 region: CAGSPALLRGGTEAFF. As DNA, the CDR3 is TGTGCCGGCTCCCCGGCTCTACTACGGGGTGGCACTGAAGCTTTCTTT.

The CDR3 DNA reads TGTGCCAGCAGCTTGTACTACGAGCAGTACTTC. Its translation is CASSLYYEQYF. J is TRBJ2-7 and V is TRBV5-6; D gene uncertain. Germline V CDR1 and CDR2: SGHDT, YYEEEE. The CDR3 runs to 11 residues. Trimming left V 1 base short and J 3 bases short, with 2 bases between.